Shown below are 5 T cell receptor beta chains from a single sample sequenced in a study of cytomegalovirus exposure and HLA in healthy donors (dated by TCRdb to the late 2010s). Libraries were constructed by the immunoSEQ multiplex PCR assay. The multiplex PCR relied on a mix of 60 forward primers for TCR Vbeta segments and 13 reverse primers for TCR Jbeta segments. Held by TCRdb, this immuneACCESS table contains in-frame sequences only and omits some clones. Under half of the omission traces to an unresolved V gene where checked; the cause of the rest is unknown. Here the sample has roughly 150,000 clones; roughly 77% occur a single time. The ten largest clones represent around 4.8% of the sample. Sequenced: PBMCs. All receptors come from a man younger than 45 in good health.

The chain recombines TRBV27 with TRBJ2-7, with D possibly matching TRBD2 (6 bases). From germline, CDR1 is MNHEY and CDR2 SMNVEV (reference sequence). The V and J ends lost 6 bases and 1 base respectively, with 13 bases between them. CDR3 length: 14 amino acids. The CDR3 loop reads CASRADYTSYEQYF. Here the CDR3 DNA reads TGTGCCAGCAGGGCGGACTATACGTCCTACGAGCAGTACTTC.

J is TRBJ1-6 and V is TRBV27; D might be TRBD1 (5 bases). The CDR3 covers 17 residues. Trimming removed 5 bases from V and 7 bases from J, with 21 bases in between. Germline V gene lookup returns CDR1 MNHEY and CDR2 SMNVEV (reference sequence). The CDR3 nucleotides read TGTGCCAGCAGTCCCTACCAGGGAATCTCGGCGAATTCACCCCTCCACTTT. It translates to CASSPYQGISANSPLHF.

V usage is TRBV29-1 and J usage is TRBJ2-1; a weak D match, TRBD1 (5 bases). Germline V CDR1 and CDR2: SQVTM, ANQGSEA. The CDR3 loop spans 16 amino acids. Trimming left V 7 bases short and J 0 bases short, with 19 bases between. The CDR3: CSAPQTELSSYNEQFF. In nucleotides, the CDR3 is TGCAGCGCCCCCCAGACAGAGCTGAGCTCCTACAATGAGCAGTTCTTC.

The sample holds a few counts of this clone. The chain carries TRBV7-9 and TRBJ2-7, with 8 nucleotides matching TRBD1. The J segment lost 0 bases and the V segment lost 5 bases, leaving 6 bases of the junction unmatched. This CDR3 spans 15 amino acids. Germline CDR1 is SEHNR and CDR2 is FQNEAQ (reference sequence). CDR3 coding DNA: TGTGCCAGCAGCCGGACCGGGACAGGCTCCTACGAGCAGTACTTC. Translation gives CASSRTGTGSYEQYF.

This clone appeared a single time. The DNA of the CDR3 is TGTGCCAGCAGCTCCCCTCGAGGGAGGAAGGGGGAGACCCAGTACTTC. The encoded protein is CASSSPRGRKGETQYF. The V gene is TRBV7-9, the J gene TRBJ2-5; a weak D match, TRBD2 (6 bases). The germline V gene encodes CDR1 SEHNR and CDR2 FQNEAQ (reference sequence). The V end lost 4 bases, the J end lost 5 bases, and 20 bases lay between the germline ends. The CDR3 length is 16 residues. Looking up the rest from reference TRBV7-9 and TRBJ2-5 gives the full variable domain: DTGVSQNPRHKITKRGQNVTFRCDPISEHNRLYWYRQTLGQGPEFLTYFQNEAQLEKSRLLSDRFSAERPKGSFSTLEIQRTEQGDSAMYLCASSSPRGRKGETQYFGPGTRLLVL.